This T cell receptor (beta chain) was profiled in a study of cytomegalovirus exposure and HLA in healthy donors. Germline V gene lookup returns CDR1 MNHNS and CDR2 SASEGT. J lost 7 bases, V lost 6 bases, and 7 bases had no gene match. The CDR3 covers 14 residues. The donors gave bone marrow, and they were healthy. The PCR contained 60 Vbeta and 13 Jbeta primers. Sequencing was performed with immunoSEQ multiplex PCR; in TCRdb, only in-frame clones are kept and a portion is missing. Of 150,000 to 200,000 clones detected, approximately 85% appear once; the ten largest clones hold under 5%. This sequence originates from a girl under 18 in good health and CMV-seropositive. The rearrangement uses TRBV6-1 and TRBJ1-5, with 9 nucleotides matching TRBD1. Source material: PBMCs. The CDR3 reads CASSRDRDLQPQHF. CDR3 coding DNA: TGTGCCAGCAGCCGGGACAGGGATTTGCAGCCCCAGCATTTT.